Described below is a single T cell receptor (beta chain) sequence and its context. This clonotype was counted many times. Its cognate antigen has yet to be identified. No clone much larger than this one lies a single base away; base qualities are absent. The CDR3 sequence holds 14 residues, the cysteine and phenylalanine included. Here the CDR3 DNA is all that survives: 42 bases in frame from base 1. Compared with germline, V lacks 6 bases and J lacks 2 bases; bases without a gene match: 6. As encoded in the germline V gene (reference sequence), CDR1 is DFQATT while CDR2 is SNEGSKA. cDNA was synthesized by template-switch 5'RACE using a primer carrying a 10-nucleotide random unique molecular identifier by which each TCR transcript was tagged. Over 190 million TCR-beta sequences, covering 15-18 subjects, were produced in each sequencing run. The RNeasy kit was used to extract total RNA. The KAPA Real-time Library Amplification kit was used to amplify TCR-beta VDJ regions with primers for the TCR constant region and the 5'RACE anchor. Sample indexes and Illumina adaptors were added in a first PCR, after which library yield was increased in a second PCR. The roughly 650 bp TCR product was size-selected on a 2% E-gel SizeSelection system after Ampure bead purification. Before pooling, libraries had their quality checked on a Bioanalyzer, their concentration measured with Qubit, and their quantity determined with the Kapa Library Quantification kit. Libraries were sequenced paired-end 2 x 150 bp on an Illumina HiSeq 2500. To increase sequence diversity, about 25-31% phiX was spiked into each library pool. The authors' analysis ran thus. The UMI-based MiGEC pipeline processed quality-filtered reads and removed over 85% of raw TCR sequences during error correction. IMGT germline references were used for alignment of VDJ genes, and clonotypes were defined by a unique CDR3 amino acid sequence together with V-J genes. VDJtools evaluated clonal expansion, Shannon diversity and CDR3 relatedness (CalcPairwiseDistances, ClusterSamples); CLCbio workbench built phylogenetic trees. Using coefficient-of-variation modelling across technical triplicates, the study counted a clone as expanded if it had at least 8 unique UMIs. TCRdb reanalyzed the raw reads on its own, using fastp at Q25 for trimming and MiXCR for clone calling, and kept in-frame beta chains. Rows are unified per CDR3 protein, each entry keeping the most common DNA and genes. Clone size and V and J calls follow TCRdb, not the original study. In all, the sample holds around 50,000 distinct CDR3 sequences, and under 4.5% of those were seen once. Together, the top ten hold approximately 3.1% of the sample.

The sample belongs to a study of neurological immune-mediated disorders (dated by TCRdb to the late 2010s). In terms of the full investigation: Of the 35 or so multiple sclerosis patients, 31 had relapsing-remitting MS and 3 had secondary progressive MS. The cohort comprised roughly 70 subjects: approximately 15 HAM/TSP patients, approximately 34 multiple sclerosis patients and 20 or so healthy controls. Peripheral blood TCR-beta repertoires from patients with HTLV-I-associated myelopathy (HAM/TSP), patients with multiple sclerosis, and healthy controls were compared in the study using UMI-based sequencing. Alongside PBMC samples, the set of around 99 TCR-beta libraries contained longitudinal samples, technical triplicates, and paired CD4+ and CD8+ T-cell subsets that had been sorted. Results the study describes overall, beyond this receptor: In phylogenetic analysis, the repertoires of 18 of 34 MS patients grouped into a cluster of related CDR3 sequences, which suggests a possible signature at the repertoire level. No clinical or MRI features were associated with the MS cluster, and the authors said that larger cohorts are needed. The highest TCR clonal expansion was observed in HAM/TSP patients, whereas the lowest was observed in MS patients, even when compared with healthy controls. No identical CDR3 amino acid sequences were found to be shared among expanded clones across subjects, suggesting that TCR-beta repertoires were private in all groups.

Libraries from unsorted PBMCs were made from 2 million PBMCs kept in RNAlater at -80 degrees C until RNA extraction. The multiple sclerosis patients were enrolled in a US clinical protocol that used magnetic resonance imaging to evaluate disease progression. PBMCs were separated from peripheral blood using Ficoll-Hypaque density gradient centrifugation and then cryopreserved in liquid nitrogen. Sequencing input: PBMCs. The V and J segments used are TRBV20-1 and TRBJ2-1; TRBD2 lines up with 8 middle nucleotides. The clonotype comes from a woman aged 25 to 39 with multiple sclerosis. The CDR3 protein is CSANGGAAYNEQFF. The DNA sequence reads TGCAGTGCCAACGGGGGGGCCGCCTACAATGAGCAGTTCTTC.